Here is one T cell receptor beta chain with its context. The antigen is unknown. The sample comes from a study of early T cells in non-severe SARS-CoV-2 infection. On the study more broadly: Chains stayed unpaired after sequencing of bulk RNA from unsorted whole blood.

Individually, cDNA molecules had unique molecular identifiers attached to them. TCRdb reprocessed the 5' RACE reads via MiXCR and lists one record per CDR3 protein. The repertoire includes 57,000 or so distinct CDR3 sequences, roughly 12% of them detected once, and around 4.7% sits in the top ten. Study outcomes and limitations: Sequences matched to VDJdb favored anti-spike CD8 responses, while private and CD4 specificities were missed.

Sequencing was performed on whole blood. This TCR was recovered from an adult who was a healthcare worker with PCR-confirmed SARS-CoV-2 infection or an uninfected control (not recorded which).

Written as DNA, the CDR3 is TGTGCCAGCAGCCAAGGACTTAGCAATCAGCCCCAGCATTTT. As protein: CASSQGLSNQPQHF. J is TRBJ1-5 and V is TRBV3-1, with no clear D. Germline V gene lookup returns CDR1 LGHDT and CDR2 YNNKEL (reference sequence). V was clipped by 1 base and J by 0 bases, with 4 bases between them. This CDR3 region has 14 residues.